This T cell receptor (beta chain) is from a study of blood T cell repertoires in COVID-19. Across the whole study: Sources were T cells, B-cell-depleted T cells, or PBMCs; the material itself was cDNA or gDNA.

Original handling: Amplification with reference gene primers provided the estimates of nucleated cell counts. Profiling relied on immunoSEQ multiplex PCR, and the TCRdb table lists in-frame clones only, not all of them. That table furnishes V, J and clone size, whereas the DNA furnished D and trimming. The sample comprises a few hundred thousand clones, roughly 80% of which are singletons, and 5% to 6% rests with the top ten. This clone was observed once. This TCR was recovered from a woman aged 45-65 years who had recovered from COVID-19. The source material was PBMCs or T cells enriched from blood (not recorded which).

The chain's CDR3 is CASSSRVPYEQYF. The CDR3 DNA sequence: TGTGCCAGCAGCTCCAGGGTCCCCTACGAGCAGTACTTC. The chain has TRBV6-5 and TRBJ2-7, with TRBD1 as a possible D gene (5 bases). The CDR3 runs 13 residues. With 6 bases removed from V and 2 bases from J, the gap between germline ends came to 11 bases. Germline values: CDR1 MNHEY, CDR2 SVGAGI.